These T cell receptor beta chains were read from a single sample in a study of control samples from healthy donors and cancer patients. Here immunoSEQ multiplex PCR was the method, and the copy in TCRdb shows in-frame clones only, minus some. The sample includes 95,000 to 150,000 clones, more than 70% of them seen just once. The sequenced sample consisted of blood. The origin of the receptors is a man in his forties or fifties in good health. The CDR3 runs from the conserved cysteine through the conserved F or W. The order of the fields is D gene, V gene, clone size, J gene, CDR3 DNA, CDR3 protein. The D gene is left open where the match is weak. Clone sizes are given selectively: once, few, many, or a class where the clone is expanded.

-	TRBV7-2	few	TRBJ2-7	TGTGCCAGCAGCCCACCTACCTACGAGCAGTACTTC	CASSPPTYEQYF
-	TRBV24-1	-	TRBJ1-1	TGTGCCACCAGCAGGGGAGGTTACACTGAAGCTTTCTTT	CATSRGGYTEAFF
-	TRBV6-5	-	TRBJ1-1	TGTGCCAGCAGTTCTCGATCCAATGAAGCTTTCTTT	CASSSRSNEAFF
-	TRBV12-3/TRBV12-4	few	TRBJ1-2	TGTGCCAGCAGTTTCAGCTATGGCTACACCTTC	CASSFSYGYTF
TRBD1	TRBV5-4	few	TRBJ1-2	TGTGCCAGCAGCTTGGAGACAGGGGGAGCGAAGATCGGCTACACCTTC	CASSLETGGAKIGYTF
TRBD1	TRBV5-1	-	TRBJ1-6	TGCGCCAGCAGCCCCCGGACCGGGACAGGGGGCCAACATAATTCACCCCTCCACTTT	CASSPRTGTGGQHNSPLHF
-	TRBV2	-	TRBJ1-5	TGTGCCAGCGCGTGGGGACCCAATCAGCCCCAGCATTTT	CASAWGPNQPQHF
TRBD1	TRBV24-1	-	TRBJ2-7	TGTGCCACGGGACAGGGGACGGCGCCCTACGAGCAGTACTTC	CATGQGTAPYEQYF
-	TRBV4-1	-	TRBJ1-4	TGCGCCAGCAGCCCCCGGAGGGGCAGGGAGGTGGCTAATGAAAAACTGTTTTTT	CASSPRRGREVANEKLFF
-	TRBV9	few	TRBJ2-7	TGTGCCAGCAGCGAGGGGCCCACCTACGAGCAGTACTTC	CASSEGPTYEQYF
-	TRBV5-6	-	TRBJ2-7	TGTGCCAGCAGCTGGGGACGCTCCTACGAGCAGTACTTC	CASSWGRSYEQYF
TRBD2	TRBV10-1	-	TRBJ2-3	TGCGCCAGCAGTGACCGGGGGGATACACTTACAGATACGCAGTATTTT	CASSDRGDTLTDTQYF
-	TRBV6-2/TRBV6-3	-	TRBJ1-1	TGTGCCAGCAGTCCGCAGGGGACTGAAGCTTTCTTT	CASSPQGTEAFF
-	TRBV7-3	once	TRBJ2-7	TGTGCCAGCAGCTTAATGGGTGGTTCCTACGAGCAGTACTTC	CASSLMGGSYEQYF
-	TRBV3-1/TRBV3-2	-	TRBJ2-3	TGTGCCAGCAGCCTGGGGAGGGGGGCCACGGCAGATACGCAGTATTTT	CASSLGRGATADTQYF